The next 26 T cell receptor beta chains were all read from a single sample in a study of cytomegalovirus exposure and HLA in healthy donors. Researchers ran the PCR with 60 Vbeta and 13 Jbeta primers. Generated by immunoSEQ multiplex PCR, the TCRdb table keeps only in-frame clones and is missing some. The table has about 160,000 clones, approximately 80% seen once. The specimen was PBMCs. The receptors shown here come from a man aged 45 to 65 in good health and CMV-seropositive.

This CDR3 is CASSEEDRADTIYF. In DNA form, the CDR3 reads TGTGCCAGCAGTGAAGAGGACAGGGCCGACACCATATATTTT. The chain couples TRBV2 to TRBJ1-3; 8 bases are a match to TRBD1. V shed 1 base, J shed 8 bases, and the junction held 4 bases outside the gene matches. CDR1 is SNHLY, CDR2 FYNNEI, per germline. The CDR3 contains 14 residues.

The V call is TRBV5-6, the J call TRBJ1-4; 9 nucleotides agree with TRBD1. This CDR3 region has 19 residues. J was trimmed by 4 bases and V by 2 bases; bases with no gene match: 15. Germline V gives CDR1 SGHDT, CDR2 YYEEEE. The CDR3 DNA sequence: TGTGCCAGCAGCTTAACTGTTCTCAGGACAGGGGCAAATAATGAAAAACTGTTTTTT. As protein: CASSLTVLRTGANNEKLFF.

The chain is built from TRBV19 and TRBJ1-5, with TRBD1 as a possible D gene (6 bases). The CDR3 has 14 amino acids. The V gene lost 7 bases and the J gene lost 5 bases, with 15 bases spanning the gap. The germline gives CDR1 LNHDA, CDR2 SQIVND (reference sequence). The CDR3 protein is CASTQGNTDQPQHF. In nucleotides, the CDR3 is TGTGCCAGTACCCAGGGGAACACAGATCAGCCCCAGCATTTT.

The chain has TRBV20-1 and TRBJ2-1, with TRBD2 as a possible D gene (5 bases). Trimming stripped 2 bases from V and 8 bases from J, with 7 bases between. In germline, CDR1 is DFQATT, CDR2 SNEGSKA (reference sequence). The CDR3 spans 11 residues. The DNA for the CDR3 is TGCAGTGCTAGACTAGCTTATGAGCAGTTCTTC. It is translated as CSARLAYEQFF.

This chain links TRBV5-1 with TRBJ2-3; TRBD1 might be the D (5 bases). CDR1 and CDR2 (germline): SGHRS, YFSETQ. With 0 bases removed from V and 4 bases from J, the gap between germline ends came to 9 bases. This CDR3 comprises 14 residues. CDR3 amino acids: CASSLGGVSDTQYF. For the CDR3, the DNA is TGCGCCAGCAGCTTGGGGGGCGTCTCAGATACGCAGTATTTT.

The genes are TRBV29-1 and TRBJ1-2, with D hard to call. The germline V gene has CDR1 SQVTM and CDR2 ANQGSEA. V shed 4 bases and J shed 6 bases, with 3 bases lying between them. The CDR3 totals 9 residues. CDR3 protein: CSVGDGYTF. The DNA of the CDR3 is TGCAGCGTTGGCGATGGCTACACCTTC.

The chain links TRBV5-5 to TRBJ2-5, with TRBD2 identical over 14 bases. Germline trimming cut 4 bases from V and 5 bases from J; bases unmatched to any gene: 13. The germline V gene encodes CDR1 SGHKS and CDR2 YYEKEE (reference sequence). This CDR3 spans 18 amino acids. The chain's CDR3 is CASSRGLAGEGFGETQYF. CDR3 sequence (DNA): TGTGCCAGCAGCAGGGGACTAGCGGGGGAAGGGTTCGGGGAGACCCAGTACTTC.

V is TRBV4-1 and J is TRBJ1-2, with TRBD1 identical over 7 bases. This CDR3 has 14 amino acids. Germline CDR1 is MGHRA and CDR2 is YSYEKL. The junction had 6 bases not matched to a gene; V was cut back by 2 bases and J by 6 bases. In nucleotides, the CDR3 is TGCGCCAGCAGCCAATCAACAGGGGTTGATGGCTACACCTTC. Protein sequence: CASSQSTGVDGYTF.

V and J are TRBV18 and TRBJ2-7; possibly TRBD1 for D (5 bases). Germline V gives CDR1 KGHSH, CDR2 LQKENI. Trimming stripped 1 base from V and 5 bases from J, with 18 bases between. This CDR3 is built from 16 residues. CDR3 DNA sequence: TGTGCCAGCTCACCACGTGAAGGGGAAGGCGGACACGAGCAGTACGTC. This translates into CASSPREGEGGHEQYV.

This CDR3 reads CASRPAAGGTYEQYV. CDR3 in DNA: TGTGCCAGCAGACCAGCAGCGGGAGGTACCTACGAGCAGTACGTC. V usage is TRBV6-1 and J usage is TRBJ2-7; 9 nucleotides match TRBD2. The CDR3 length is 15 residues. Trimming cost V 6 bases and J 2 bases; bases outside gene matches: 8. Germline CDR1 and CDR2: MNHNS and SASEGT.

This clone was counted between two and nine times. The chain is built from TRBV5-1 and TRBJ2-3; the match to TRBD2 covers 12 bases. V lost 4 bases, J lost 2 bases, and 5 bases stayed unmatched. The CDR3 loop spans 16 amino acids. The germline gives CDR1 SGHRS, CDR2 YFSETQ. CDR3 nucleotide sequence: TGCGCCAGCAGCCAGACTAGCGGGAGAAACACAGATACGCAGTATTTT. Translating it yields CASSQTSGRNTDTQYF.

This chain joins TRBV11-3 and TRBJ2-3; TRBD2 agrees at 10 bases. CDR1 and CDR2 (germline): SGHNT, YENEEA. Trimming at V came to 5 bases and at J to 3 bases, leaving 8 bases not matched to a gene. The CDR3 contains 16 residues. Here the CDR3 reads CASSHSPGLATDTQYF. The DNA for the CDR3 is TGTGCCAGCAGCCACTCGCCGGGACTAGCGACAGATACGCAGTATTTT.

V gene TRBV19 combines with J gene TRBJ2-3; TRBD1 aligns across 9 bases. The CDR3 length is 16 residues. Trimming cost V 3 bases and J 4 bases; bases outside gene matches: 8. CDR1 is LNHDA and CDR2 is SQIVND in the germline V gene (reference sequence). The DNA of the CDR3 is TGTGCCAGTAGTATTCGGACAGGGGTTGGCGCAGATACGCAGTATTTT. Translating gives CASSIRTGVGADTQYF.

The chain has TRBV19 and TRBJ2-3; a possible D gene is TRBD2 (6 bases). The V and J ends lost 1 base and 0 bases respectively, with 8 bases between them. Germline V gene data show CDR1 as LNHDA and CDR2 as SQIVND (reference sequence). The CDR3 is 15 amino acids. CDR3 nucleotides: TGTGCCAGTAGTATAGGGGGGACTAGCACAGATACGCAGTATTTT. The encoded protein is CASSIGGTSTDTQYF.

CDR3 amino acids: CASSVDRAYEQYF. CDR3 nucleotides: TGTGCCAGTAGTGTGGACAGGGCGTACGAGCAGTACTTC. The gene calls are TRBV19 and TRBJ2-7; TRBD1 matches at 8 bases. Germline values: CDR1 LNHDA, CDR2 SQIVND (reference sequence). V lost 5 bases, J lost 4 bases, and 4 bases stayed unmatched. The CDR3 has 13 amino acids.

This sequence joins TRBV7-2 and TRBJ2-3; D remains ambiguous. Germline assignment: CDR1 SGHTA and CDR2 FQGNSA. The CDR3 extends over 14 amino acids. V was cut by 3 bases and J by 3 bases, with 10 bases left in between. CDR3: CASSFKKRTDTQYF. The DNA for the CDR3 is TGTGCCAGCAGCTTCAAAAAGCGAACAGATACGCAGTATTTT.

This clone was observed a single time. The CDR3 DNA sequence: TGTGCCAGCAGCCGCCGGACAGGACACACTGAAGCTTTCTTT. Amino acid sequence: CASSRRTGHTEAFF. J is TRBJ1-1 and V is TRBV7-8; 7 bases fit TRBD1. There are 14 residues in the CDR3. Germline CDR1 and CDR2: SGHVS and FQNEAQ. The V segment lost 5 bases and the J segment 3 bases; nucleotides outside the gene matches: 6.

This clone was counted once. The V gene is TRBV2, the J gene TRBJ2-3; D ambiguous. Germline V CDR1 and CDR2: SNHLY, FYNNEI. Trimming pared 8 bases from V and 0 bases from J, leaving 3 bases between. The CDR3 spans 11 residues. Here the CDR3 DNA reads TGTGCCAGCCTCAGCACAGATACGCAGTATTTT. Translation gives CASLSTDTQYF.

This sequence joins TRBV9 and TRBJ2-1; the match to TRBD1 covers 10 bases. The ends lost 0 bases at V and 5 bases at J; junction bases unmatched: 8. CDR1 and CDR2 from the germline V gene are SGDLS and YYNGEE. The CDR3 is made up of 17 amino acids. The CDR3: CASSVVGDRGGDNEQFF. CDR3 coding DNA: TGTGCCAGCAGCGTAGTAGGGGACAGGGGAGGGGACAATGAGCAGTTCTTC. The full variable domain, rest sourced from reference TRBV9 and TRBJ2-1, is DSGVTQTPKHLITATGQRVTLRCSPRSGDLSVYWYQQSLDQGLQFLIQYYNGEERAKGNILERFSAQQFPDLHSELNLSSLELGDSALYFCASSVVGDRGGDNEQFFGPGTRLTVL.

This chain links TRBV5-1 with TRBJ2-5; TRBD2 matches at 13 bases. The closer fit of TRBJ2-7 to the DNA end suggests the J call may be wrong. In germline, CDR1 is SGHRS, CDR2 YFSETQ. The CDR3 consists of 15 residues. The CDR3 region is CASSPRTSGSYEQYF. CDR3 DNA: TGCGCCAGCAGCCCGCGGACTAGCGGGAGCTACGAGCAGTACTTC.

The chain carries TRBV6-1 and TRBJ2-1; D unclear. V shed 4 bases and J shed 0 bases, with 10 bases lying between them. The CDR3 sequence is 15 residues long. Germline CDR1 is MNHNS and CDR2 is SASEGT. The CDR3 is CASSVTSSSYNEQFF. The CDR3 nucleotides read TGTGCCAGCAGTGTGACTTCTTCCTCCTACAATGAGCAGTTCTTC.

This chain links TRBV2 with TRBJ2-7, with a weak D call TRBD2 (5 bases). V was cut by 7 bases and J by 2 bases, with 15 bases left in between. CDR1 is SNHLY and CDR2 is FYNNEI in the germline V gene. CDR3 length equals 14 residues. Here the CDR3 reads CASTSSRFPYEQYV. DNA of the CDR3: TGTGCCAGCACTAGCAGTCGGTTCCCCTACGAGCAGTACGTC.

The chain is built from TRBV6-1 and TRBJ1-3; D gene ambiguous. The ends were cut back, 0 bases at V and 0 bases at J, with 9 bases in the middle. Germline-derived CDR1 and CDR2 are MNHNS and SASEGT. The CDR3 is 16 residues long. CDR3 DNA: TGTGCCAGCAGTGAAGCCCAGATCCTCTCTGGAAACACCATATATTTT. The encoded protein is CASSEAQILSGNTIYF.

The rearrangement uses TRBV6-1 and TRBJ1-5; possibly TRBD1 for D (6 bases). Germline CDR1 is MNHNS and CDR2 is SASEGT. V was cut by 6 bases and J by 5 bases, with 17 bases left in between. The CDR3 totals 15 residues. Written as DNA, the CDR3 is TGTGCCAGCAGGAGGGGGGGGGCGGAGGATCAGCCCCAGCATTTT. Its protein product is CASRRGGAEDQPQHF.

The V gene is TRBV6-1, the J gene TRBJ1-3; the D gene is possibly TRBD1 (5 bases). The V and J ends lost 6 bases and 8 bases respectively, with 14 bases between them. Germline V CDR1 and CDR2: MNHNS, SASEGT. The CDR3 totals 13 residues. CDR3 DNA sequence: TGTGCCAGCAGCAGGGTGGCGTTGGACACCATATATTTT. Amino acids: CASSRVALDTIYF.

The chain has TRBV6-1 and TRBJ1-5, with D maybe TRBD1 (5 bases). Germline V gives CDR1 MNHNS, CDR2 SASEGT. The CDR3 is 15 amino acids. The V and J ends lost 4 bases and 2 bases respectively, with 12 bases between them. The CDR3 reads CASSADWGGNQPQHF. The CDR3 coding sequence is TGTGCCAGCAGTGCGGACTGGGGGGGCAATCAGCCCCAGCATTTT.